This T cell receptor beta chain was obtained from a study of T cells in Graves' hyperthyroidism and ophthalmopathy. General study findings and limits: The model foresaw ophthalmopathy a median about 6.5 months prior to onset.

Ten or more counts support this clonotype. The target antigen is unknown. TCR beta CDR3 regions were amplified from RNA transcripts. When the TCR CDR3 underwent first-round RT-PCR, the HTBI primer set was used. TCRdb re-called the multiplex PCR reads with MiXCR, one entry per CDR3 protein. Counted here are approximately 600,000 distinct CDR3 sequences, roughly 20% occurring once; the ten biggest clones make up approximately 30%. The CDR3 loop spans 15 amino acids. V was clipped by 2 bases and J by 0 bases, with 11 bases between them. CDR1 is SGHTA and CDR2 is FQGNSA in the germline V gene. The genes are TRBV7-2 and TRBJ2-7; D gene ambiguous. The origin of this receptor is a man between 25 and 39 years old with Graves' ophthalmopathy. What was sequenced was blood. The CDR3 nucleotides read TGTGCCAGCAGCTTAAAACGGACCAGCTCCTACGAGCAGTACTTC. This gives the protein CASSLKRTSSYEQYF.